This T cell receptor (beta chain) is from a study of blood T cells in healthy people across ages. Study summary: The template switching approach captured approximately one barcoded beta molecule for every two T cells.

The CDR3 consists of 16 residues. The J segment lost 5 bases and the V segment lost 8 bases, leaving 14 bases of the junction unmatched. Germline CDR1 and CDR2: SQVTM and ANQGSEA. A second PCR, run for 7 to 11 cycles, used a sample-barcoded 5' primer plus a J-beta primer mix. TCRdb fed the 5' RACE reads into MiXCR, producing one record per CDR3 protein. This sample has 1.5 million to 2 million distinct CDR3 sequences, with 28% found just once. The sample holds a few counts of this clonotype. Its target is not known. Regarding the study as a whole: A greater number of naive CD4+ cells and higher diversity distinguished long-lived donors from aged donors. A roughly linear age-dependent decrease characterized TCR beta diversity per million T cells. As naive T cell percentage varied, TCR beta diversity correlated strongly with it.

The J gene is TRBJ2-3, the V gene TRBV29-1, with 12 nucleotides matching TRBD2. The sample was blood. The origin of this receptor is a young woman in good health. DNA of the CDR3: TGCAGCTCCTGGAAGGCTAGCGGGGGGGAAGGAGATACGCAGTATTTT. Translated, it gives CSSWKASGGEGDTQYF.